The 10 T cell receptor beta chains below were found in one sample sequenced in a study of beta chain features in type 1 diabetes. Reverse transcription of all isolated RNA meant that expressed TCRB transcripts were sequenced. Method: immunoSEQ multiplex PCR; TCRdb's copy keeps in-frame clones and lacks some. Among 680,000 or so clones listed, around 16% were seen once. Sequencing was performed on naive CD4+ T cells from blood. These receptors all come from a man between 18 and 35 years old in good health.

The rearrangement links TRBV28 to TRBJ2-7; D remains ambiguous. The V gene's germline CDR1 is MDHEN and CDR2 SYDVKM. V dropped 10 bases and J dropped 3 bases, with 13 bases sitting between them. This CDR3 comprises 12 residues. The CDR3 bases are TGTGCCATTGGCGCAAACCGCTACGAGCAGTACTTC. It yields the protein CAIGANRYEQYF.

This clone was counted a few times. The J gene is TRBJ1-2, the V gene TRBV27; 9 positions agree with TRBD1. Per the germline V gene, CDR1 is MNHEY and CDR2 is SMNVEV (reference sequence). The CDR3 extends over 14 amino acids. V lost 4 bases and J lost 6; bases outside the gene matches: 6. The CDR3: CASSWTGAYDGYTF. DNA of the CDR3: TGTGCCAGCAGTTGGACAGGGGCATACGATGGCTACACCTTC.

About this clone: Other DNA sequences from this sample encode an identical CDR3 as well. The chain carries TRBV5-1 and TRBJ1-2; D call uncertain. Germline V gene lookup returns CDR1 SGHRS and CDR2 YFSETQ. The CDR3 has 13 residues. V was clipped by 0 bases and J by 2 bases, with 5 bases between them. The CDR3 reads CASSLGQNYGYTF. CDR3 DNA: TGCGCCAGCAGCTTGGGGCAGAACTATGGCTACACCTTC.

The rearrangement joins TRBV6-6 to TRBJ2-7; 7 bases are shared with TRBD1. This CDR3 has 11 residues. J gave up 7 bases and V 7 bases, and 4 bases lay outside the gene matches. Germline V gene data show CDR1 as MNHNY and CDR2 as SVGAGI (reference sequence). CDR3 loop: CASTRQGEQYF. The DNA for the CDR3 is TGTGCCAGCACTCGACAGGGTGAGCAGTACTTC.

This clone appeared many times. The rearrangement uses TRBV7-9 and TRBJ2-1; TRBD1 aligns across 11 bases. Germline CDR1 and CDR2: SEHNR and FQNEAQ (reference sequence). The CDR3 has 16 amino acids. Trimming at V came to 3 bases and at J to 6 bases, leaving 7 bases not matched to a gene. The CDR3 is CASSLAGTGGRNEQFF. The CDR3 coding sequence is TGTGCCAGCAGCTTGGCCGGGACAGGGGGACGCAATGAGCAGTTCTTC.

The chain employs TRBV28 and TRBJ1-3; D may be TRBD1 (6 bases). Germline V lookup: CDR1 MDHEN, CDR2 SYDVKM. V shed 6 bases and J shed 0 bases, with 12 bases lying between them. This CDR3 is 15 amino acids long. The CDR3 bases are TGTGCCAGCAGACCTGACAGGAGCTCTGGAAACACCATATATTTT. This encodes CASRPDRSSGNTIYF.

The chain recombines TRBV4-1 with TRBJ1-1; perhaps TRBD1 as D (6 bases). This CDR3 region has 15 residues. The germline V and J ends were trimmed by 0 bases and 5 bases, with 13 bases remaining between them. Per germline, CDR1 MGHRA and CDR2 YSYEKL. As DNA, the CDR3 is TGCGCCAGCAGCCAAGATCCCGTCAGGGGTACTGAAGCTTTCTTT. Translated, it gives CASSQDPVRGTEAFF.

The chain is built from TRBV29-1 and TRBJ1-2, with a tentative D call TRBD1 (5 bases). Trimming took 6 bases from V and 2 from J, leaving 25 bases between them. This CDR3 comprises 17 residues. Germline values: CDR1 SQVTM, CDR2 ANQGSEA. CDR3 nucleotide sequence: TGCAGCGTCGGGAAAGGGACCGTACCTTTATTGAACTATGGCTACACCTTC. This sequence encodes CSVGKGTVPLLNYGYTF.

The rearrangement uses TRBV19 and TRBJ1-2; 7 nucleotides line up with TRBD1. Trimming cost V 6 bases and J 8 bases; bases outside gene matches: 6. Germline CDR1 reads LNHDA; CDR2 reads SQIVND (reference sequence). CDR3 length: 12 amino acids. CDR3 protein: CASSRGGWGYTF. CDR3 DNA sequence: TGTGCCAGTAGCAGAGGGGGCTGGGGCTACACCTTC. The variable domain in full, with the rest retrieved from reference TRBV19 and TRBJ1-2, is DGGITQSPKYLFRKEGQNVTLSCEQNLNHDAMYWYRQDPGQGLRLIYYSQIVNDFQKGDIAEGYSVSREKKESFPLTVTSAQKNPTAFYLCASSRGGWGYTFGSGTRLTVV.

The J gene is TRBJ2-4, the V gene TRBV29-1; the D is unclear. CDR3 length: 13 residues. CDR1 and CDR2 (germline): SQVTM, ANQGSEA. The V and J ends lost 6 bases and 3 bases respectively, with 12 bases between them. CDR3 amino acids: CSVRRLGKNIQYF. CDR3 sequence (DNA): TGCAGCGTCCGACGACTTGGCAAAAACATTCAGTACTTC.